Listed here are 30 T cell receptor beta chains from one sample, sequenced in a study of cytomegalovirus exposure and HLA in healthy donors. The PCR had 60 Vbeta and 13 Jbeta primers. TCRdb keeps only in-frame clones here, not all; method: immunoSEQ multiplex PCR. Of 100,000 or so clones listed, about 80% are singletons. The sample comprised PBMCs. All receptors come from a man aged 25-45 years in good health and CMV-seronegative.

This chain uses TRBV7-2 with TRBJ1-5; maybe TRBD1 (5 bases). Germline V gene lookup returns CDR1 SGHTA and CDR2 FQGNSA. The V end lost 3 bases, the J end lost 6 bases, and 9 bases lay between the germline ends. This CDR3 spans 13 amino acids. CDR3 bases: TGTGCCAGCAGCTTTCGGGGGAGTCAGCCCCAGCATTTT. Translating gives CASSFRGSQPQHF.

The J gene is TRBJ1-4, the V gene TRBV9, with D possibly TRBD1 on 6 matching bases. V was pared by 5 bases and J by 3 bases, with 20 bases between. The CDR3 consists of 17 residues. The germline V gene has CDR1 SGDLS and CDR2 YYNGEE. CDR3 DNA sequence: TGTGCCAGCAGTGAACGGGGGGGCGTAGTTCCTAATGAAAAACTGTTTTTT. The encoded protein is CASSERGGVVPNEKLFF. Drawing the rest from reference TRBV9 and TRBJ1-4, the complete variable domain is DSGVTQTPKHLITATGQRVTLRCSPRSGDLSVYWYQQSLDQGLQFLIQYYNGEERAKGNILERFSAQQFPDLHSELNLSSLELGDSALYFCASSERGGVVPNEKLFFGSGTQLSVL.

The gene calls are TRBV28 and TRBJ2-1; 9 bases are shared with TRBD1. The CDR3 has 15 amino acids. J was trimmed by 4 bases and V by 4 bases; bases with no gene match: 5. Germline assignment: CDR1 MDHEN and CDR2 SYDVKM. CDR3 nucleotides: TGTGCCAGCAGTTACCACGGGACAGGGTACAATGAGCAGTTCTTC. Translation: CASSYHGTGYNEQFF. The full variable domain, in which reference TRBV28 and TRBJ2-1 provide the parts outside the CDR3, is DVKVTQSSRYLVKRTGEKVFLECVQDMDHENMFWYRQDPGLGLRLIYFSYDVKMKEKGDIPEGYSVSREKKERFSLILESASTNQTSMYLCASSYHGTGYNEQFFGPGTRLTVL.

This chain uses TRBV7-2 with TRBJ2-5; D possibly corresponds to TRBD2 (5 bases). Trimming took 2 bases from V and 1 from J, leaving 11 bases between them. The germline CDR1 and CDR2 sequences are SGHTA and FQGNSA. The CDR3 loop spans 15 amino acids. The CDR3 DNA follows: TGTGCCAGCAGCTTACAAGCGGCACCCCAAGAGACCCAGTACTTC. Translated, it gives CASSLQAAPQETQYF.

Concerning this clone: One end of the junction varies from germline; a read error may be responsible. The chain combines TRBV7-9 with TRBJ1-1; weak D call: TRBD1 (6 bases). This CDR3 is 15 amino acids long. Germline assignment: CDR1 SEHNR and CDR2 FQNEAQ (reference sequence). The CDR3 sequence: CSSTQSTGRGTEAFF. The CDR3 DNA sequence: TGTTCCAGCACCCAATCGACAGGACGGGGCACTGAAGCTTTCTTT.

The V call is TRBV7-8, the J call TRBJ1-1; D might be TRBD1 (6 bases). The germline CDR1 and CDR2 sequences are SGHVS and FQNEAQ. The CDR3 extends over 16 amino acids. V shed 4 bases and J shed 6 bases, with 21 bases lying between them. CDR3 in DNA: TGTGCCAGCAGCTCCACCCCTCAGGGGTTTGGTGCTGAAGCTTTCTTT. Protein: CASSSTPQGFGAEAFF.

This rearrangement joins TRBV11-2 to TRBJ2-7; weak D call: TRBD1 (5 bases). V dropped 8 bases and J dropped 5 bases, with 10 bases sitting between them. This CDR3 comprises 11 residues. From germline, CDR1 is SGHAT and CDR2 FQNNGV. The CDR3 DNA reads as TGTGCCAGCGGACCAGGGAACGAGCAGTACTTC. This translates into CASGPGNEQYF. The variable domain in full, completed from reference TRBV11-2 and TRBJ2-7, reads EAGVAQSPRYKIIEKRQSVAFWCNPISGHATLYWYQQILGQGPKLLIQFQNNGVVDDSQLPKDRFSAERLKGVDSTLKIQPAKLEDSAVYLCASGPGNEQYFGPGTRLTVT.

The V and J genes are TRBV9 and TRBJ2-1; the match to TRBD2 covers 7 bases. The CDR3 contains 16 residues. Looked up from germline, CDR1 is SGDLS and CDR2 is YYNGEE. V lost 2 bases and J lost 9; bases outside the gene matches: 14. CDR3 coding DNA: TGTGCCAGCAGCGTTCGGGACTACCCTACAATTGGTGAGCAGTTCTTC. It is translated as CASSVRDYPTIGEQFF.

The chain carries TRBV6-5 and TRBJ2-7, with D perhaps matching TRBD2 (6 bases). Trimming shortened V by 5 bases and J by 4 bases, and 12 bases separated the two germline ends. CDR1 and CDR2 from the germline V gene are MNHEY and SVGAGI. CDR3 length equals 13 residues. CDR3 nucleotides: TGTGCCAGCAGTCGGGGGATCGCATACGAGCAGTACTTC. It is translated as CASSRGIAYEQYF.

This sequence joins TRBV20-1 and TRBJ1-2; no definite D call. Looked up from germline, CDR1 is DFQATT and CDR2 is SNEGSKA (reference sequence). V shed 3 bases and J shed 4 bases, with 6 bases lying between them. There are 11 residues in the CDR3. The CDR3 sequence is CSARPVYGYTF. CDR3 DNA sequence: TGCAGTGCTAGGCCAGTCTATGGCTACACCTTC.

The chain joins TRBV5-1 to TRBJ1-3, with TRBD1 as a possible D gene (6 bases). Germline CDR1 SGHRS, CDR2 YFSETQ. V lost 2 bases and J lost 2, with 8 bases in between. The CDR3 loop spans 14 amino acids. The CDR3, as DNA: TGCGCCAGCAGCTTACAGGGTACTGGAAACACCATATATTTT. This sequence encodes CASSLQGTGNTIYF.

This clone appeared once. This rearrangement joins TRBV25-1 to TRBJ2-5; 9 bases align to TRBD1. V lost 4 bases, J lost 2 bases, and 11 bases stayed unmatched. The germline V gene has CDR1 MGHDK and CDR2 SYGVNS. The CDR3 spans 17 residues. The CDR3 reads CASSGGTGNFIQETQYF. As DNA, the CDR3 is TGTGCCAGCAGTGGCGGGACAGGGAACTTTATACAAGAGACCCAGTACTTC.

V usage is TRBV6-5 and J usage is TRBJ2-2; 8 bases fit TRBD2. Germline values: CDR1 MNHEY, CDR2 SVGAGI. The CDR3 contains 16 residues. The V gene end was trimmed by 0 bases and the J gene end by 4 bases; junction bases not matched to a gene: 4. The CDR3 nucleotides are TGTGCCAGCAGTTACTCGGCTAGCGGGCTCACCGGGGAGCTGTTTTTT. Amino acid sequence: CASSYSASGLTGELFF.

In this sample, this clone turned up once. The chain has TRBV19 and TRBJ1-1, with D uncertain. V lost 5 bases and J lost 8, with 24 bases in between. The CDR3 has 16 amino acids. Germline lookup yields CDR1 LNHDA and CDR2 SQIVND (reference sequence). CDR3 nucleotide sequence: TGTGCCAGTAGTTCCCCGCGGGGAGGCAGAACCACGGAAGCTTTCTTT. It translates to CASSSPRGGRTTEAFF.

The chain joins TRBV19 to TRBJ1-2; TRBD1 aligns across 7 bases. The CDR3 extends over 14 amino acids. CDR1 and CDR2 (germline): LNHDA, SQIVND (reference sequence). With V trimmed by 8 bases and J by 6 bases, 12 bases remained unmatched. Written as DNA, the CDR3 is TGTGCCAGTGAGCCGGGACAGCTTTTTCATGGCTACACCTTC. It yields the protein CASEPGQLFHGYTF.

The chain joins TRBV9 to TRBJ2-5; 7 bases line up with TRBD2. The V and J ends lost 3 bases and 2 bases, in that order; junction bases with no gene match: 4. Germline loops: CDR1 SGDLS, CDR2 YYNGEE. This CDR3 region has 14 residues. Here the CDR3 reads CASSAGGKQETQYF. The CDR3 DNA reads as TGTGCCAGCAGCGCCGGGGGGAAGCAAGAGACCCAGTACTTC. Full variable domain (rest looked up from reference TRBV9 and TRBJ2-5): DSGVTQTPKHLITATGQRVTLRCSPRSGDLSVYWYQQSLDQGLQFLIQYYNGEERAKGNILERFSAQQFPDLHSELNLSSLELGDSALYFCASSAGGKQETQYFGPGTRLLVL.

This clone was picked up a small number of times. The chain's CDR3 is CASSFGRESYNEQFF. CDR3 sequence (DNA): TGTGCCAGCAGTTTTGGCAGGGAATCCTACAATGAGCAGTTCTTC. The rearrangement uses TRBV27 and TRBJ2-1; possibly TRBD1 for D (5 bases). The V end was cut by 3 bases, the J end by 1 base, with 10 bases between. Germline assignment: CDR1 MNHEY and CDR2 SMNVEV (reference sequence). The CDR3 is made up of 15 amino acids.

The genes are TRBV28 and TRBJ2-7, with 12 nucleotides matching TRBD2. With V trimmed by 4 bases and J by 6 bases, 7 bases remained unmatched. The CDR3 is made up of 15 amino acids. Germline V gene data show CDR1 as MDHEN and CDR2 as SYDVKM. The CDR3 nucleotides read TGTGCCAGCAGTTCGAACGGACTAGCGGGATCCGAGCAGTACTTC. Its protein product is CASSSNGLAGSEQYF. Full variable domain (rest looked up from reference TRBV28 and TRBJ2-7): DVKVTQSSRYLVKRTGEKVFLECVQDMDHENMFWYRQDPGLGLRLIYFSYDVKMKEKGDIPEGYSVSREKKERFSLILESASTNQTSMYLCASSSNGLAGSEQYFGPGTRLTVT.

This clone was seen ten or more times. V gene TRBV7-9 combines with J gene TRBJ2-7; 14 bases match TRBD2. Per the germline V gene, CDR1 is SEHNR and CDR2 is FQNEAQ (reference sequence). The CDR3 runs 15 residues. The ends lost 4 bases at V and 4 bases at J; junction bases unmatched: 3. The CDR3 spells CASSYGTSGSYEQYF. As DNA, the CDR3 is TGTGCCAGCAGCTACGGGACTAGCGGGAGTTACGAGCAGTACTTC.

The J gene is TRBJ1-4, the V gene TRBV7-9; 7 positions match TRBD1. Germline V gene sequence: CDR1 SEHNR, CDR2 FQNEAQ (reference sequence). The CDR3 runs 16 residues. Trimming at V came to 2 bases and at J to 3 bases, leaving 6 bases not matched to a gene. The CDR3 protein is CASSLPGGTANEKLFF. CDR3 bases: TGTGCCAGCAGCTTACCAGGGGGAACAGCTAATGAAAAACTGTTTTTT.

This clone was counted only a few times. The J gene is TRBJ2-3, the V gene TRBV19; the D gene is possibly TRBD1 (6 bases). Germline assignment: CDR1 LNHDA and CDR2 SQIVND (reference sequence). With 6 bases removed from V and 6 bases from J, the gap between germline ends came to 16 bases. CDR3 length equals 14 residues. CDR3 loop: CASSIKGDTDTQYF. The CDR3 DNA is TGTGCCAGTAGCATAAAGGGGGACACGGATACGCAGTATTTT. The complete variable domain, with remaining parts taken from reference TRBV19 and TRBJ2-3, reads DGGITQSPKYLFRKEGQNVTLSCEQNLNHDAMYWYRQDPGQGLRLIYYSQIVNDFQKGDIAEGYSVSREKKESFPLTVTSAQKNPTAFYLCASSIKGDTDTQYFGPGTRLTVL.

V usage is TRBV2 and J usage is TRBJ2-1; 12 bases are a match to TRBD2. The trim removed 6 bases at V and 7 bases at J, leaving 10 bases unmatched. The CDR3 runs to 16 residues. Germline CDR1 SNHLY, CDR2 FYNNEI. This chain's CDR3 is CASSSMLAGGPNEQFF. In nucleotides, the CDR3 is TGTGCCAGCAGCTCAATGCTAGCGGGAGGGCCGAATGAGCAGTTCTTC.

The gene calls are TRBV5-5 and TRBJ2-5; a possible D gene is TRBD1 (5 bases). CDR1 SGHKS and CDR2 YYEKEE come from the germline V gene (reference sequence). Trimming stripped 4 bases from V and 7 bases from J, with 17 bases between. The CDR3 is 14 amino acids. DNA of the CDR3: TGTGCCAGCAGCGGCCCGCAGGGTTCGGGGACCCAGTACTTC. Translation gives CASSGPQGSGTQYF.

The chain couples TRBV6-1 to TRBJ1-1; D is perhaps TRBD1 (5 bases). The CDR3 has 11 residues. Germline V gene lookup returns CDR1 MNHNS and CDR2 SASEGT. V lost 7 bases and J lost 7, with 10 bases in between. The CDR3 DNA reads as TGTGCCAGCATAGGGGCAGGTGAAGCTTTCTTT. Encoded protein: CASIGAGEAFF.

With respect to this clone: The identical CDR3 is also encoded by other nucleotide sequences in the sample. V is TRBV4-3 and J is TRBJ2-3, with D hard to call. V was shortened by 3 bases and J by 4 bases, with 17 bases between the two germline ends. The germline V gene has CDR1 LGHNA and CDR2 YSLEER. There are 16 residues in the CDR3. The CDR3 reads CASSQGSAPSADTQYF. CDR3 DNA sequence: TGCGCCAGCAGCCAGGGTTCGGCGCCAAGCGCAGATACGCAGTATTTT.

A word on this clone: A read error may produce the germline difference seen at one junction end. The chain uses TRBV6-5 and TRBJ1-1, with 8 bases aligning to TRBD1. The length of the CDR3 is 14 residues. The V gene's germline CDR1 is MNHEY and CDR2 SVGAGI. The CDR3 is CASSDGQGNTEAFF. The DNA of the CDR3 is TGCGCCAGCAGTGATGGACAGGGGAACACTGAAGCTTTCTTT.

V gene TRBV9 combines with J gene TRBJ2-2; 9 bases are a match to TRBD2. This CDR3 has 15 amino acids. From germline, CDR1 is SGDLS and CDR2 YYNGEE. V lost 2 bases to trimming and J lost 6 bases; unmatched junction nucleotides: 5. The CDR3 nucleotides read TGTGCCAGCAGCGTGGCTAGCGGGATAGCCGGGGAGCTGTTTTTT. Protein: CASSVASGIAGELFF.

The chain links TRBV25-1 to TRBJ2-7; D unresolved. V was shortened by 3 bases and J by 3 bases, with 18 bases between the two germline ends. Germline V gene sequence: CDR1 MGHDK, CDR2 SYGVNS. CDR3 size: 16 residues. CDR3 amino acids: CASSEKTPVSGYEQYF. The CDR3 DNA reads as TGTGCCAGCAGTGAGAAGACTCCCGTCTCTGGCTACGAGCAGTACTTC.

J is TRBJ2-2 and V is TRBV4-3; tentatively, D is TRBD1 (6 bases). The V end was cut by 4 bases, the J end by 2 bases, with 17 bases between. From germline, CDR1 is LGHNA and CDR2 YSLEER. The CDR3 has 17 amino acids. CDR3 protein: CASSPRGMGSNTGELFF. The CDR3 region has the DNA TGCGCCAGCAGCCCAAGGGGGATGGGGTCCAACACCGGGGAGCTGTTTTTT.

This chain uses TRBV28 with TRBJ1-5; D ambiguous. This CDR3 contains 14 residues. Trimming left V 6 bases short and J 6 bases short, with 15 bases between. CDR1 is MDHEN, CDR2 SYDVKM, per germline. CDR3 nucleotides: TGTGCCAGCAGCTCCCCCGCCGAAGCTCAGCCCCAGCATTTT. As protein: CASSSPAEAQPQHF.